This T cell receptor beta chain was recorded in a study of cytomegalovirus exposure and HLA in healthy donors (dated by TCRdb to 2016 to 2017). For the wider study: According to a later analysis, the 110 or so validation repertoires were produced on the same platform as the 600 to 850 repertoires of the first cohort. The study was designed to test whether signatures of past pathogen exposure could be identified by cataloging public T cell receptors. A separate validation cohort of about 110 different subjects was used in addition to the 666-subject first cohort. The study combined high-throughput TCR immunosequencing, statistical association of individual TCRs with disease status, and machine learning to predict cytomegalovirus infection status.

The method behind the library was the immunoSEQ multiplex PCR assay. The source study handled its data this way. A statistical classification framework was built to diagnose cytomegalovirus status from the catalog of TCR beta chain sequences. As stored in TCRdb, this immuneACCESS dataset retains in-frame rearrangements with V and J assigned. A fraction of the clones does not appear; measured against another copy, unresolved V genes explain less than half of the discrepancy, and the remainder lacks a known reason. D and trimming were read from the DNA, whereas the V and J calls and clone size are those reported in that table. Recorded for this sample are about 160,000 clones; roughly nine tenths of them occurred a single time. The ten largest clonotypes hold around 3.8% of the sample. What the authors observed across the whole study: Three of the identified cytomegalovirus-associated TCR beta chains were confirmed in vitro to be specific for cytomegalovirus antigens. All 110 or so repertoires were used to score co-occurrence in the validation cohort in a later analysis, because that analysis had no HLA typing for the cohort. The study gave a list of 150 to 200 TCR beta chains associated with cytomegalovirus. Across donors, most TCR sequences were observed very rarely, whereas some public TCRs were present in many individuals. It was suggested by the authors that the approach could potentially be generalized to other disease states and immunological phenotypes. Subsequent analysis determined that TCRs grouped into clusters in the first cohort also showed a tendency toward co-occurrence across the roughly 130 validation repertoires, and approximately 94% of cluster scores exceeded 0. In both the original and validation cohorts, the classifier was reported to diagnose cytomegalovirus status with high specificity and sensitivity.

Here V drops 5 bases and J drops 3 bases, and the junction holds 13 bases not matched to any gene. Reading the germline V gene (reference sequence) gives CDR1 PRHDT and CDR2 FYEKMQ. The CDR3 runs 16 residues from the cysteine to the phenylalanine. Left in the record is the CDR3 DNA by itself, 48 bases read in frame from the first base. Donors formed part of the validation cohort, which comprised about 130 subjects and was distinct from the first cohort of 666 subjects. Turning to this clone: Which antigen it targets is not known. No base qualities exist here, and no much larger clone lies one base off it.

The specimen was PBMCs. The sequence joins TRBV13 to TRBJ2-7, and TRBD1 matches 7 of the central bases. The receptor was isolated from a man between 18 and 35 years old in good health and CMV-seropositive. The DNA sequence reads TGTGCCAGCAGCCATTCCCGGTGGGACAGCTACTACGAGCAGTACTTC. This is translated as CASSHSRWDSYYEQYF.